The clone carrying this T cell receptor (beta chain) was counted many times. The missing CDR3 end, 3 residues past where the read stops, is filled in from the germline J gene. This specimen belongs to a study of T cell clonality in common variable immunodeficiency. The length of the CDR3 is 14 residues. Germline loops: CDR1 DFQATT, CDR2 SNEGSKA (reference sequence). V was pared by 3 bases and J by 4 bases, with 5 bases of the junction left unmatched. The repertoire was sequenced with immunoSEQ multiplex PCR; TCRdb's copy has only in-frame clones and lacks some. The sample lists around 50,000 clones, none appearing once, the ten largest making up 5.4%.

Sequencing was performed on peripheral blood mononuclear cells. The origin of this receptor is a person aged 18-69 years in good health. The chain is built from TRBV20-1 and TRBJ2-3, with 9 bases lining up with TRBD2. CDR3 loop: CSARRSGRADTQYF. The covered CDR3 bases are TGCAGTGCTAGGCGTAGCGGGAGAGCAGATACG.